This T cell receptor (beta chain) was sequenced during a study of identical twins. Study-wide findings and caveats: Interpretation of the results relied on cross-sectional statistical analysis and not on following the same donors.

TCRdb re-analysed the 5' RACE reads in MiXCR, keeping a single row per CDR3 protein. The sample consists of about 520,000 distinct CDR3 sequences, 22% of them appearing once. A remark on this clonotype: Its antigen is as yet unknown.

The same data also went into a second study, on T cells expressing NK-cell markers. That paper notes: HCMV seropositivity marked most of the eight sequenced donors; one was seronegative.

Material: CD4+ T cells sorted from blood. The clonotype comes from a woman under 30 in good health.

CDR3 DNA sequence: TGCGCCAGCAGTGAGACGGGGAGAACAGATACGCAGTATTTT. This gives the protein CASSETGRTDTQYF. J is TRBJ2-3 and V is TRBV10-1; perhaps TRBD2 as D (5 bases). Germline V gives CDR1 WNHNN, CDR2 SYGVQD (reference sequence). V was clipped by 2 bases and J by 3 bases, with 9 bases between them. The CDR3 consists of 14 residues.